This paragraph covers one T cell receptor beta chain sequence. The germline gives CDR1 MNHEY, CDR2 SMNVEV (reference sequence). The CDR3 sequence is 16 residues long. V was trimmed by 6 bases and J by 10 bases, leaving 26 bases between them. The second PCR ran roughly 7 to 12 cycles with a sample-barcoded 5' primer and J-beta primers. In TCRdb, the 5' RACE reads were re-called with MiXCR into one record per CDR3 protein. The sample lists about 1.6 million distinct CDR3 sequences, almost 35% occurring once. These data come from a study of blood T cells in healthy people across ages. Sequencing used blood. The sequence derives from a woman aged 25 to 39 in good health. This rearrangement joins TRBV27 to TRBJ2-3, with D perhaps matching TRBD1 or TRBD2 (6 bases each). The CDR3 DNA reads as TGTGCCAGCAGCCAAGATAGGGGGGCGGGTTTAACTCCGCAGTATTTT. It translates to CASSQDRGAGLTPQYF.